This T cell receptor beta chain was obtained from a study of regulatory T cells in long-lasting Graves disease. Arm-PCR of CDR3 regions with iRepertoire HTBI primers generated TCR beta libraries. TCRdb re-called the multiplex PCR reads with MiXCR, one entry per CDR3 protein. There are roughly 450,000 distinct CDR3 sequences in the sample; roughly 23% occur only once, and over 10% lies in the top ten. The CDR3 totals 15 residues. Trimming pared 3 bases from V and 5 bases from J, leaving 16 bases between. Germline CDR1 reads SGHTA; CDR2 reads FQGNSA. Whole-study results and caveats: With under 3,500 shared public clonotypes, persistent patients exceeded new patients, who shared about 1,000. The TCR repertoire of persistent Graves' patients was less diverse than that of newly diagnosed ones. Favoring TRBV28, TRBJ1-2 and TRBJ2-5 was a feature seen in persistent disease.

Time point reported: persistent/refractory GD, antithyroid drugs over 5 years with positive TRAb. RNA isolated from PBMCs was used to make the TCR library. Diagnosis followed American Thyroid Association guidelines for Graves' disease. This clonotype was counted many times. Its antigen remains unknown. The rearrangement uses TRBV7-2 and TRBJ1-2; perhaps TRBD1 as D (6 bases). The source of this sequence is a female donor with Graves disease. Sequenced here: peripheral blood mononuclear cells (PBMCs), sampled when the disease was refractory, from a patient treated with antithyroid drugs. The CDR3: CASSLGRGAGYGYTF. In DNA, the CDR3 is TGTGCCAGCAGCTTGGGGCGGGGGGCCGGGTATGGCTACACCTTC.